What follows is one T cell receptor (beta chain) and its context. What this receptor recognizes is not known. Per-base quality was not reported, and no clone a single base away is much larger than it. Libraries were built with 5' RACE. Reads for this sample came from an Illumina HiSeq 2500. A second PCR of about 6 to 11 cycles was performed with a sample-barcoded 5' primer and a J-beta primer mix. A template-switch 5' adaptor carrying 12 random nucleotides introduced a unique molecular identifier onto each TCR beta cDNA molecule. Each sample yielded at least 3 million CDR3-containing paired-end reads. The Mint cDNA synthesis kit, primed by a TRBC-specific oligonucleotide, was used to synthesize first-strand cDNA from all RNA. Following uracil-DNA glycosylase treatment, all cDNA underwent a first 18-cycle PCR with the universal primers M1SS and BC2_uni_R. Per the source publication's procedure: For normalization, 1 million high-quality reads were randomly selected from each sample, with every read carrying a distinct molecular identifier. Instead of being binned into consensus sequences, reads that shared molecular identifiers were thrown out. MiTCR, run with a Q25 quality threshold and the strictest error-elimination algorithm, handled CDR3 identification, clonotype clustering and error correction. A nonparametric unseen species model with Euler transformation was used to estimate a lower bound on total TCR beta diversity. TCRdb redid the processing of the public reads, applying fastp at Q25 and MiXCR, and retained in-frame beta chains. A single entry per CDR3 protein holds the most common genes and DNA from its merged rows. These V and J calls rely on TCRdb rather than the paper's analysis. The table for this sample lists 800,000 to 950,000 distinct CDR3 sequences; 30% to 45% of them were counted only once. The ten most abundant clones make up approximately 12% of the sample.

Donors were a few dozen systemically healthy Caucasian individuals from Russia aged roughly 6 to 95 years. Each donor gave ten milliliters of peripheral blood, drawn into EDTA-treated Vacutainer tubes. Ficoll-Paque density-gradient centrifugation was used to isolate PBMCs, with at least 7 million per sample. Total RNA was extracted from PBMCs with Trizol reagent, with at least 5 micrograms obtained per sample. For every donor, flow cytometry on a PBMC aliquot measured the percentage of naive CD45RAhigh/CD27high T cells. Trimming removed 6 bases from V and 7 bases from J, leaving 10 bases between the germline ends. Counted from cysteine to phenylalanine, this CDR3 has 12 amino acids. The only DNA kept is the CDR3, 36 bases in frame from the first base. CDR1 and CDR2 were assigned from the germline V gene as MNHEY and SVGEGT. The data were taken from a study of blood T cells in healthy people across ages (dated by TCRdb to between 2014 and 2017). Turning to the overall study: In model experiments, template switching captured about one uniquely barcoded TCR beta cDNA molecule for every two T cells. The study measured age-related changes in TCR beta repertoire diversity using deep sequencing normalized with unique cDNA molecular identifiers. The donors were split into four age groups: young (average 16 years), middle-aged (over 35), aged (more than 60) and long-lived (over 75). To avoid experimental bias, donors of different ages were distributed randomly across sequencing lanes. For two donors (one aged 18 to 29 and one aged 80 or older), the study analyzed two additional independent replicas of 1 million unique cDNA reads from the same blood draw.

Results and caveats for the whole study, not just this receptor: As age increased, observed TCR beta diversity per million T cells dropped in a roughly linear way, and a significant reduction was already evident by age 40. There was a strong correlation between observed TCR beta diversity and the percentage of naive T cells measured by flow cytometry. Conclusive comparison of naive and antigen-experienced compartments was prevented by the profiling of bulk unsorted PBMCs. Compared with the aged group, the long-lived group had more naive CD4+ T cells, fewer expanded clones and increased TCR diversity, a pattern suggesting age selection. Estimates of total diversity from one million sequenced T cells were regarded as lower bounds and underestimates. Because the CMV infection status of the donors was unknown, age-related changes in expanded clonotypes may potentially have been confounded.

Recombination linked TRBV6-2 or TRBV6-3 to TRBJ1-5; confidence is insufficient to name the D gene. The specimen was blood. This TCR came from a man between 18 and 29 years old in good health. The DNA is TGTGCCAGCAGCTTTGGGGAACAGCCCCAGCATTTT. This gives the protein CASSFGEQPQHF.